These 32 T cell receptor delta chains were all obtained from the same sample, sequenced in a study of γδ T cells in repeated Plasmodium falciparum infection (dated by TCRdb to about 2021). For bulk TCR repertoire analysis, Vgamma9/Vdelta2+ and Vdelta2-negative gammadelta T cell populations were flow-sorted out of peripheral blood mononuclear cells. Library preparation used multiplex PCR. For sequencing, an Illumina MiSeq was employed. TCRdb processed the public reads again with the CATT caller, after which rows with matching DNA were combined. Within this sample are some 100,000 delta-chain clones, with more than 1.4% of them counted one time only. Jointly, the top ten make up 7% to 9.5% of the sample. Sequencing was done on a sample of gamma-delta T cells from blood. The receptor set was obtained from a pool of human donors (malaria-infected and uninfected, not separated).

This clone has just a few counts. TCRdb has a much larger clone's protein, which differs at residue 20 from the translation of this DNA, likely because of a read error; what is shown is the protein translated from the DNA. This chain joins TRDV1 and TRDJ1; possibly TRDD3 for D (5 bases). No J gene is reported in TCRdb; it was inferred here by comparing the DNA with germline. The CDR3 length is 25 residues. Trimming took off 2 bases at V and 4 bases at J, with 44 bases between the two ends. Germline V gene data show CDR1 as TSWWSYY and CDR2 as QGS. This CDR3 reads CALGEVRGALMDLLPLYWYIDKLIF. In DNA, the CDR3 is TGTGCTCTTGGGGAAGTTCGTGGTGCCTTGATGGATTTACTCCCACTTTACTGGTACATCGATAAACTCATCTTT.

There are a few counts of this clone. For this DNA, TCRdb reports the protein of a much larger clone, which diverges at residue 10, most likely from a read error; the protein presented here is translated directly from the DNA. This chain uses TRDV3 with TRDJ1; D is ambiguous. The V and J ends lost 1 base and 0 bases respectively, with 27 bases between them. Per germline, CDR1 TVYSNPD and CDR2 GDNSRS (reference sequence). CDR3 length equals 19 residues. In nucleotides, the CDR3 is TGTGCCTTTACAGCTCGGTCCAACGGAGAGTTGGACTACACCGATAAACTCATCTTT. Amino acids: CAFTARSNGELDYTDKLIF.

The table lists this clone with a few counts. A far larger clone is off by one base, so a read error is likely. Within the sample, other DNA sequences also encode this same CDR3. The chain links TRDV2 to TRDJ1; 7 bases are shared with TRDD3. TCRdb does not report a J gene; here it was assigned by matching the DNA to germline references. The ends lost 0 bases at V and 2 bases at J; junction bases unmatched: 23. Germline CDR1 GEAIGNYY, CDR2 EKD. The CDR3 spans 21 residues. The CDR3 loop is CACDTGGSSGRTGIRTDKLIF. CDR3 sequence (DNA): TGTGCCTGTGACACCGGGGGATCCTCGGGGCGTACTGGGATCCGAACCGATAAACTCATCTTT.

This clone was seen a few times. This DNA's translation differs at residue 16 from TCRdb's protein, which comes from a much larger clone; a read error is likely, and the protein shown is translated from the DNA. V gene TRDV2 was called; the J gene was not; TRDD3 is the table's D call and was not checked against the DNA. The germline CDR1 and CDR2 sequences are GEAIGNYY and EKD. This CDR3 is built from 18 residues. DNA of the CDR3: TGTGCCTGTGACACGGTTTCTGGGGGATACGCACACACCGATAAACCCATCTTT. Translation gives CACDTVSGGYAHTDKPIF.

This clone has more than one count but fewer than ten. A far larger clone is off by one base, so a read error is likely. The sample carries other DNA sequences with the same CDR3. The chain links TRDV3 to TRDJ1; 9 bases are shared with TRDD3. V shed 3 bases, J shed 4 bases, and the junction held 30 bases outside the gene matches. The CDR3 is made up of 21 amino acids. Germline CDR1 reads TVYSNPD; CDR2 reads GDNSRS (reference sequence). CDR3 bases: TGTGCCTTGCCCAAGTCGCCGTTCTACCACTGGGGGAGGACTAATCGCGATAAACTCATCTTT. This encodes CALPKSPFYHWGRTNRDKLIF.

This clone has more than one count but fewer than ten. TCRdb's protein for this DNA is that of a much larger clone and differs from the translation at residue 12, likely a read error; the protein shown is the DNA translation. The J gene is TRDJ1, the V gene TRDV1; D is possibly TRDD3 (5 bases). Germline CDR1 reads TSWWSYY; CDR2 reads QGS. The CDR3 loop spans 19 amino acids. V lost 1 base, J lost 3 bases, and 24 bases lay in between. The CDR3 spells CALGEPQGAYGGTPDKLIF. CDR3 coding DNA: TGTGCTCTTGGGGAACCTCAGGGGGCATACGGAGGCACCCCCGATAAACTCATCTTT.

This clone was recorded a few times. TCRdb's protein, taken from a much larger clone, differs from this DNA's translation at residue 17, likely owing to a read error; the protein displayed comes from the DNA. The chain couples TRDV1 to TRDJ1; TRDD2 is a possible D gene (6 bases). Germline values: CDR1 TSWWSYY, CDR2 QGS. This CDR3 region has 19 residues. CDR3 nucleotides: TGTGCTCTTGGGGGAGCCTACTTCCTGAGGGCAGAATACACCGATAAACCCATCTTT. It yields the protein CALGGAYFLRAEYTDKPIF.

This clone was seen a few times. A much larger clone sits a single nucleotide away, making a read error possible. The rearrangement joins TRDV1 to TRDJ1; TRDD2 matches at 7 bases. Germline V lookup: CDR1 TSWWSYY, CDR2 QGS. J was trimmed by 5 bases and V by 1 base; bases with no gene match: 25. This CDR3 is built from 21 residues. CDR3 protein: CALGEPHSLFLPGESCDKLIF. CDR3 in DNA: TGTGCTCTTGGGGAACCCCATTCTCTTTTCCTACCAGGAGAATCCTGTGATAAACTCATCTTT.

This clone was seen a few times. A far larger clone is one base from this, pointing to a likely read error. Other nucleotide sequences from this sample produce the same CDR3. The chain joins TRDV2 to TRDJ3, with 8 bases matching TRDD3. TCRdb does not report a J gene; here it was assigned by matching the DNA to germline references. CDR1 and CDR2 from the germline V gene are GEAIGNYY and EKD. The CDR3 is 19 amino acids. V was clipped by 2 bases and J by 4 bases; unmatched bases: 12. CDR3 in amino acids: CACDSTGGPSSWDTRQMFF. In DNA, the CDR3 is TGTGCCTGTGACAGTACTGGGGGCCCTAGCTCTTGGGACACCCGACAGATGTTTTTC.

Only a few counts were recorded for this clone. This DNA's translation differs at residue 15 from TCRdb's protein, which comes from a much larger clone; a read error is likely, and the protein shown is translated from the DNA. V is TRDV1 and J is TRDJ1; D is perhaps TRDD3 (5 bases). With 5 bases removed from V and 0 bases from J, the gap between germline ends came to 40 bases. Germline V gives CDR1 TSWWSYY, CDR2 QGS. The CDR3 extends over 24 amino acids. CDR3 residues: CALGNVMKSAKLHGVFGNTDKLIF. The CDR3 nucleotides are TGTGCTCTTGGGAATGTTATGAAAAGCGCAAAACTGCATGGGGTATTCGGTAACACCGATAAACTCATCTTT.

This clone was observed at least ten times. The same CDR3 is also encoded by other DNA sequences in this sample. The chain links TRDV2 to TRDJ1; no firm D call. Germline V gene lookup returns CDR1 GEAIGNYY and CDR2 EKD. This CDR3 has 16 residues. V was shortened by 0 bases and J by 5 bases, with 18 bases between the two germline ends. The CDR3: CACDTAEQLVRDKLIF. For the CDR3, the DNA is TGTGCCTGTGACACCGCGGAACAGTTAGTACGAGATAAACTCATCTTT.

This clone was seen at least ten times. The V gene is TRDV1, the J gene TRDJ1; the D gene is possibly TRDD3 (6 bases). The germline gives CDR1 TSWWSYY, CDR2 QGS. With 3 bases removed from V and 0 bases from J, the gap between germline ends came to 20 bases. This CDR3 has 18 residues. CDR3 bases: TGTGCTCTTGGGGACGGCGGGGAACTGGGACTTTACACCGATAAACTCATCTTT. It specifies CALGDGGELGLYTDKLIF.

This clone was seen a few times. A read error is likely here: a far larger clone is one base away. Other DNA sequences from this sample encode an identical CDR3 as well. The rearrangement links TRDV2 to TRDJ1; D remains unclear. Here the J gene was assigned by germline matching of the DNA, as TCRdb has none. The CDR3 has 15 amino acids. Trimming cost V 5 bases and J 0 bases, with 15 bases left between them. Germline CDR1 reads GEAIGNYY; CDR2 reads EKD. The CDR3: CACGTRGGYTDKLIF. DNA for the CDR3: TGTGCCTGTGGTACCAGAGGAGGGTACACCGATAAACTCATCTTT.

This clone was detected a few times. A far larger clone is a single base away, which makes a read error likely. This sample also contains other DNA sequences that code for the same CDR3. V gene TRDV2 combines with J gene TRDJ1; 10 bases map to TRDD3. TCRdb leaves out the J gene; it was filled in here by matching the DNA to germline. After removal of 6 bases from V and 8 bases from J, the junction contained 17 bases not matched to a gene. Germline loops: CDR1 GEAIGNYY, CDR2 EKD. The CDR3 has 16 amino acids. The CDR3 region has the DNA TGTGCCTGTTTCGTACTGGGGGATGTCCCTGGCGACAAACTCATCTTT. It translates to CACFVLGDVPGDKLIF.

This clone was seen more than once but under ten times. This chain uses TRDV3 with TRDJ1; 7 positions agree with TRDD2. Matching the DNA to germline supplied the J gene, which TCRdb does not give. Losses at the gene ends were 0 bases for V and 5 bases for J; bases not matched to a gene: 15. CDR1 is TVYSNPD, CDR2 GDNSRS, per germline (reference sequence). The length of the CDR3 is 16 residues. The CDR3 loop reads CAFSWVGIPTRDKLIF. The CDR3 DNA reads TGTGCCTTTAGCTGGGTGGGTATTCCTACTAGGGATAAACTCATCTTT.

Concerning this clone itself: A far larger clone is one nucleotide away, so this likely arose from a read error. The identical CDR3 is also encoded by other nucleotide sequences in the sample. The chain recombines TRDV1 with TRDJ1; 13 bases are a match to TRDD3. The germline gives CDR1 TSWWSYY, CDR2 QGS. This CDR3 comprises 21 residues. The V and J ends lost 9 bases and 2 bases, in that order; junction bases with no gene match: 24. The CDR3 nucleotides read TGTGCTCTGCGGGTCCTTCCTACGATAGTAACTGGGGGATACGCAACCGATAAACTCATCTTT. Its translation is CALRVLPTIVTGGYATDKLIF.

This clone was recorded at least ten times. The protein recorded in TCRdb matches a much larger clone and deviates from this DNA's translation at residue 14, suggesting a read error; the protein here is obtained by translating the DNA. This chain joins TRDV2 and TRDJ1; 11 nucleotides line up with TRDD3. This CDR3 region has 16 residues. CDR1 and CDR2 from the germline V gene are GEAIGNYY and EKD. DNA of the CDR3: TGTGCCTGTGACAATCTGGGGGATACCCACACCCTAAAACCCATCTTT. Its protein is CACDNLGDTHTLKPIF.

The rearrangement joins TRDV1 to TRDJ1, with TRDD3 identical over 8 bases. TCRdb gives no J gene; it was assigned here by matching the DNA to germline. Germline-derived CDR1 and CDR2 are TSWWSYY and QGS. The trim removed 3 bases at V and 4 bases at J, leaving 10 bases unmatched. The CDR3 is 16 residues long. CDR3 in amino acids: CALGDVLGGTYDKLIF. The CDR3 DNA reads as TGTGCTCTTGGGGATGTACTGGGGGGTACTTACGATAAACTCATCTTT.

The table lists this clone with many counts. The chain employs TRDV1 and TRDJ1; either TRDD2 or TRDD3 may supply D (5 bases each). This CDR3 contains 19 residues. The V and J ends lost 0 bases and 4 bases respectively, with 24 bases between them. In germline, CDR1 is TSWWSYY, CDR2 QGS. CDR3 region: CALGELILNGLGRVDKLIF. In nucleotides, the CDR3 is TGTGCTCTTGGGGAACTGATCCTAAATGGGCTGGGCCGGGTCGATAAACTCATCTTT.

To note about this clone: A far larger clone is off by one base, so a read error is likely. The same CDR3 arises from other DNA sequences in this sample as well. The V and J genes are TRDV2 and TRDJ1, with 8 positions matching TRDD3. TCRdb offers no J gene call, so here the DNA was matched to germline to obtain one. Germline CDR1 GEAIGNYY, CDR2 EKD. The CDR3 contains 14 residues. CDR3 nucleotide sequence: TGTGCTTGTGACAATCTGGGGGACTACGATAAACTCATCTTT. Amino acids: CACDNLGDYDKLIF.

This clone was detected ten times or more. Other DNA sequences from this sample encode an identical CDR3 as well. The DNA for the CDR3 is TGTGCTCTTGGGAAGACCCCATTCTTCCTCACCAATTTAGCGTCTCCAACCGATAAACTCATCTTT. It is translated as CALGKTPFFLTNLASPTDKLIF. The chain combines TRDV1 with TRDJ1, with D maybe TRDD2 (6 bases). The CDR3 is 22 amino acids. Germline loops: CDR1 TSWWSYY, CDR2 QGS. The V end was cut by 5 bases, the J end by 2 bases, with 36 bases between.

This clone was counted only a few times. A far more abundant clone sits one base away, making this likely a read error. Additional DNA sequences in this sample encode the identical CDR3. The chain couples TRDV1 to TRDJ2; 13 bases align to TRDD3. The J gene, absent from TCRdb, was called here by matching the DNA to germline. CDR3 length: 21 amino acids. The V gene's germline CDR1 is TSWWSYY and CDR2 QGS. CDR3 DNA: TGTGCCCTTGGGGGAACCCCTACAGTCCTTTACTGGGGGATACGCTCAGCACAACTCTTCTTT. It codes for CALGGTPTVLYWGIRSAQLFF.

This clone was picked up a small number of times. The protein in TCRdb stems from a much larger clone and differs at residue 4 from this DNA's translation, likely a read error; here the protein is translated from the DNA. J is TRDJ1 and V is TRDV2; 7 bases map to TRDD3. The J gene, left out of TCRdb, was set here by checking the DNA against germline. The CDR3 runs to 16 residues. The V and J ends lost 6 bases and 0 bases, in that order; junction bases with no gene match: 12. Germline-derived CDR1 and CDR2 are GEAIGNYY and EKD. The CDR3 coding sequence is TGTGCCTGTATTATCGTGGGGGACCCGTACACCGATAAACTCATCTTT. Translation: CACIIVGDPYTDKLIF.

Worth noting for this clone: The TCRdb protein, from a much larger clone, departs from this DNA's translation at residue 7, likely by read error; the protein shown derives from the DNA. The chain couples TRDV1 to TRDJ1, with 11 bases that match TRDD3. The ends lost 0 bases at V and 0 bases at J; junction bases unmatched: 15. The CDR3 is 21 amino acids. Germline-derived CDR1 and CDR2 are TSWWSYY and QGS. CDR3 coding DNA: TGTGCTCTTGGGGAACTGGACGTCTCCTGGGGGATACCCTGGTACACCGATAAACTCATCTTT. As protein: CALGELDVSWGIPWYTDKLIF.

A remark on this clone: With only one base between it and a far larger clone, this is likely a read error. This specimen includes other DNA sequences encoding the same CDR3. The chain combines TRDV1 with TRDJ1; 12 bases match TRDD3. TCRdb does not report a J gene; here it was assigned by matching the DNA to germline references. The CDR3 runs 23 residues. Germline V gene sequence: CDR1 TSWWSYY, CDR2 QGS. After removal of 9 bases from V and 2 bases from J, the junction contained 31 bases not matched to a gene. Here the CDR3 DNA reads TGTGCTCTCGGGAGAAGGGTAGTTACCCGAAAACTGGGGGATACTCCCAGTACCGATAAACTCATCTTT. Translating gives CALGRRVVTRKLGDTPSTDKLIF.

Only a few counts were recorded for this clone. The translation of this DNA and the TCRdb protein of a much larger clone differ at residue 17, probably owing to a read error; the protein shown here is translated from the DNA. The chain is built from TRDV2 and TRDJ1; possibly TRDD2 for D (5 bases). This CDR3 comprises 18 residues. Germline CDR1 and CDR2: GEAIGNYY and EKD. CDR3 protein: CACDTVAFGKSFTDKLTF. For the CDR3, the DNA is TGTGCCTGTGACACCGTCGCCTTCGGGAAAAGCTTTACCGATAAACTCACCTTT.

This clone appeared many times. The rearrangement joins TRDV1 to TRDJ1, with 13 nucleotides matching TRDD3. The J gene was missing in TCRdb and was found by matching the end of the DNA to germline. V lost 4 bases, J lost 2 bases, and 10 bases stayed unmatched. This CDR3 is 18 amino acids long. Germline V gene lookup returns CDR1 TSWWSYY and CDR2 QGS. The CDR3 region has the DNA TGTGCTCTTGGGGTTACACTACTGGGGGATACGCAGACCGATAAACTCATCTTT. Amino acids: CALGVTLLGDTQTDKLIF.

Details on this clone: A far larger clone is one nucleotide away, so this likely arose from a read error. The same CDR3 arises from other DNA sequences in this sample as well. The J gene is TRDJ1, the V gene TRDV1; D is undetermined. TCRdb gives no J gene; it was assigned here by matching the DNA to germline. This CDR3 is 22 amino acids long. The V end was cut by 5 bases, the J end by 0 bases, with 34 bases between. From germline, CDR1 is TSWWSYY and CDR2 QGS. The CDR3 loop is CALGLLYSHALAVLKYTDKLIF. In DNA form, the CDR3 reads TGTGCTCTTGGGCTTTTATACTCACACGCTCTTGCGGTTTTAAAGTACACCGATAAACTCATCTTT.

A note on this clone: The protein held in TCRdb is that of a much larger clone and does not match this DNA's translation at residue 6, likely because of a read error; the protein shown is translated from the DNA. V usage is TRDV2 and J usage is TRDJ1, with 10 bases that match TRDD3. TCRdb gives no J gene; it was assigned here by matching the DNA to germline. The CDR3 runs 19 residues. The V gene's germline CDR1 is GEAIGNYY and CDR2 EKD. V was clipped by 0 bases and J by 0 bases; unmatched bases: 12. This chain's CDR3 is CACDTPTGGSRGHTDKLIF. In nucleotides, the CDR3 is TGTGCCTGTGACACCCCGACTGGGGGATCCCGGGGCCACACCGATAAACTCATCTTT.

This clone was recorded a few times. TCRdb's entry gives the protein of a much larger clone, which mismatches this DNA's translation at residue 18, likely from a read error; the protein reported here is translated from the DNA. The DNA of the CDR3 is TGTGCTCTTGGGGAACTTGGGGAGTACTGGGGGATACGGACCGATAAACTCACCTTT. Encoded protein: CALGELGEYWGIRTDKLTF. The chain has TRDV1 and TRDJ1; 13 bases match TRDD3. The CDR3 sequence is 19 residues long. Germline V CDR1 and CDR2: TSWWSYY, QGS.

Worth noting for this clone: The protein TCRdb lists belongs to a much larger clone and differs from this DNA's translation at residue 9, which points to a read error; the protein shown is made from the DNA. The genes are TRDV1 and TRDJ1, with 8 bases fitting TRDD3. This CDR3 contains 22 residues. V shed 2 bases and J 0 bases; nucleotides not matched to a gene: 23. From germline, CDR1 is TSWWSYY and CDR2 QGS. The CDR3 loop is CALGESNFIRRTGGSYTDKLIF. The DNA for the CDR3 is TGTGCTCTTGGGGAATCTAACTTCATACGACGTACTGGGGGCTCGTACACCGATAAACTCATCTTT.

This clone turned up a few times. This DNA translates differently at residue 7 from the TCRdb protein, which is that of a much larger clone; a read error is likely, and the protein shown is the DNA's own translation. V usage is TRDV1 and J usage is TRDJ1; 8 nucleotides match TRDD3. TCRdb records no J gene; here it was assigned by comparing the DNA to germline. This CDR3 is 21 amino acids long. V lost 0 bases and J lost 1; bases outside the gene matches: 19. The germline gives CDR1 TSWWSYY, CDR2 QGS. CDR3 bases: TGTGCTCTTGGGGAACTTAACCCTACGTGTTCTGGGGGACCACCCACCGATAAACTCATCTTT. Its protein is CALGELNPTCSGGPPTDKLIF.